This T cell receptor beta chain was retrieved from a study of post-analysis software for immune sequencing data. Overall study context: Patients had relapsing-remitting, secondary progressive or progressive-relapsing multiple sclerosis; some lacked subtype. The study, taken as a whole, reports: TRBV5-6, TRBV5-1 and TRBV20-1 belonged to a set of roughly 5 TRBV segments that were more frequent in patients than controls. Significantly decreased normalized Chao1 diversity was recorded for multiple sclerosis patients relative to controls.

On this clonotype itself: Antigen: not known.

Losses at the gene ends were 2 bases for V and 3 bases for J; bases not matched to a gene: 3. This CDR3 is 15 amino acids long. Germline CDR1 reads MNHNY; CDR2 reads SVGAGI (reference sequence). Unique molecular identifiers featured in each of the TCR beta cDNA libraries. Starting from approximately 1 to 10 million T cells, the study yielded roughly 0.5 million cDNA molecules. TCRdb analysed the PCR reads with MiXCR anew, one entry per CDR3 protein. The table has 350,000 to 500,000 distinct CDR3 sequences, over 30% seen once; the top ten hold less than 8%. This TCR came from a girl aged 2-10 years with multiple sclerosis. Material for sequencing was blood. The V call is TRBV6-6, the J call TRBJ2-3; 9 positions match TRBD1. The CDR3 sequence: CASSYPGQGTDTQYF. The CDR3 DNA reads TGTGCCAGCAGTTACCCGGGACAGGGTACAGATACGCAGTATTTT.